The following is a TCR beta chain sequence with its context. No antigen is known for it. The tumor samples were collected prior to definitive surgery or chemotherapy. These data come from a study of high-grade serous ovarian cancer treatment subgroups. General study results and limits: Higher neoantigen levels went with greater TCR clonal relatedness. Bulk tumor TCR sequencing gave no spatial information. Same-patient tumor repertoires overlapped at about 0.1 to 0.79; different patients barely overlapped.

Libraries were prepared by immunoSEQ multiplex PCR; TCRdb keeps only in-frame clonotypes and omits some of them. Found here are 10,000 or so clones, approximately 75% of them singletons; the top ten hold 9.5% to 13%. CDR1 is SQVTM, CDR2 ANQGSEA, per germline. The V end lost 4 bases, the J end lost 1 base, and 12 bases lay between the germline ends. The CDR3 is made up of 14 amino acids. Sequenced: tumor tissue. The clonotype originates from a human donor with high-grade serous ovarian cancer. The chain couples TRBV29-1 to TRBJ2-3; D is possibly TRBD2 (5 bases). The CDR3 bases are TGCAGCGTTGTCTGGTGGGGAGGCACAGATACGCAGTATTTT. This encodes CSVVWWGGTDTQYF.